The 12 T cell receptor beta chains listed next were all sequenced from one sample in a study of T-cell memory formation after mild COVID-19. TCRdb recomputed calls from the 5' RACE reads with MiXCR, one row per CDR3 protein. Counted here are about 440,000 distinct CDR3 sequences, around 20% occurring once; the ten biggest clones make up roughly 8%. The sequenced sample consisted of PBMCs or a T cell subset sorted from them (not recorded which). The receptors derive from an adult woman who had mild COVID-19 (a few samples of this study predate the infection). Cell type and time point are not known.

This clonotype was detected many times. V gene TRBV11-2 combines with J gene TRBJ1-1; D gene unclear. The CDR3 length is 12 residues. The germline CDR1 and CDR2 sequences are SGHAT and FQNNGV. Trimming took off 3 bases at V and 5 bases at J, with 7 bases between the two ends. The CDR3 is CASSFPSTEAFF. As DNA, the CDR3 is TGTGCCAGCAGCTTCCCAAGTACTGAAGCTTTCTTT.

The V and J genes are TRBV27 and TRBJ2-7, with 7 positions matching TRBD2. This CDR3 region has 16 residues. Looked up from germline, CDR1 is MNHEY and CDR2 is SMNVEV (reference sequence). V dropped 2 bases and J dropped 0; count of bases not matched to a gene: 7. The CDR3 region has the DNA TGTGCCAGCAGTTTAAGCCCTAGCGGTAGCTCCTACGAGCAGTACTTC. Translation gives CASSLSPSGSSYEQYF.

This clonotype was found a few times. The genes are TRBV20-1 and TRBJ1-4, with D perhaps TRBD1 (6 bases). There are 14 residues in the CDR3. V lost 0 bases to trimming and J lost 4 bases, with 9 bases between them. CDR1 is DFQATT and CDR2 is SNEGSKA in the germline V gene (reference sequence). CDR3 in amino acids: CSARDIGGNEKLFF. The CDR3 DNA sequence: TGCAGTGCTAGAGATATAGGGGGTAATGAAAAACTGTTTTTT.

The CDR3 is CSAVPRSLAVPYEQYF. CDR3 DNA sequence: TGCAGTGCCGTCCCACGGAGTCTAGCGGTACCCTACGAGCAGTACTTC. This chain uses TRBV20-1 with TRBJ2-7; 7 bases are a match to TRBD2. The CDR3 is 16 residues long. Germline V gives CDR1 DFQATT, CDR2 SNEGSKA (reference sequence). V lost 6 bases, J lost 2 bases, and 16 bases stayed unmatched.

The chain has TRBV7-6 and TRBJ1-5; no clear D gene. The CDR3 runs to 12 residues. V lost 2 bases to trimming and J lost 6 bases, with 5 bases between them. Germline V gene data show CDR1 as SGHVS and CDR2 as FNYEAQ. This chain's CDR3 is CASSLIGQPQHF. The CDR3 coding sequence is TGTGCCAGCAGCTTAATCGGTCAGCCCCAGCATTTT. The variable domain in full, completed from reference TRBV7-6 and TRBJ1-5, reads GAGVSQSPRYKVTKRGQDVALRCDPISGHVSLYWYRQALGQGPEFLTYFNYEAQQDKSGLPNDRFSAERPEGSISTLTIQRTEQRDSAMYRCASSLIGQPQHFGDGTRLSIL.

This chain links TRBV6-5 with TRBJ2-6, with D uncertain. The CDR3 length is 16 residues. Trimming stripped 5 bases from V and 2 bases from J, with 13 bases between. Germline assignment: CDR1 MNHEY and CDR2 SVGAGI. The CDR3 DNA sequence: TGTGCCAGCAGTAAGGGTCTCGGAGCTGGGGCCAACGTCCTGACTTTC. Translated: CASSKGLGAGANVLTF.

This clonotype came up a few times. The chain combines TRBV25-1 with TRBJ2-4; 7 nucleotides agree with TRBD1. In germline, CDR1 is MGHDK, CDR2 SYGVNS. Trimming took 7 bases from V and 7 from J; bases not matched to a gene: 7. CDR3 length: 13 amino acids. The CDR3 loop reads CASTQWDSNIQYF. CDR3 sequence (DNA): TGTGCCAGCACCCAATGGGACAGCAACATTCAGTACTTC.

This clonotype appeared once. The CDR3 bases are TGCAGTGCTAGTTACTCCTACGAGCAGTACTTC. Its translation is CSASYSYEQYF. The chain couples TRBV20-1 to TRBJ2-7; D call uncertain. The CDR3 totals 11 residues. Germline V gives CDR1 DFQATT, CDR2 SNEGSKA (reference sequence). Trimming took 3 bases from V and 0 from J, leaving 3 bases between them.

The V and J genes are TRBV24-1 and TRBJ2-3; 8 nucleotides align to TRBD1. Germline CDR1 reads KGHDR; CDR2 reads SFDVKD. The CDR3 spans 15 residues. The V segment lost 1 base and the J segment 5 bases; nucleotides outside the gene matches: 4. DNA of the CDR3: TGTGCCACCAGTGATTTACCGACAGGGGAAGATACGCAGTATTTT. As protein: CATSDLPTGEDTQYF.

This clonotype occurred a few times. The gene calls are TRBV12-3 or TRBV12-4 and TRBJ2-7; the D is unclear. The CDR3 spans 14 residues. V lost 1 base to trimming and J lost 3 bases, with 10 bases between them. The CDR3 region is CASSLEFPIYEQYF. The CDR3 nucleotides are TGTGCCAGCAGTTTAGAGTTCCCCATCTACGAGCAGTACTTC.

The sample holds many counts of this clonotype. The rearrangement links TRBV3-1 to TRBJ2-7; 7 positions match TRBD1. The CDR3 spans 14 residues. CDR1 and CDR2 from the germline V gene are LGHDT and YNNKEL (reference sequence). The V segment lost 6 bases and the J segment 1 base; nucleotides outside the gene matches: 6. The CDR3 nucleotides are TGTGCCAGCAGTGATGGGACAGCATCCTACGAGCAGTACTTC. This translates into CASSDGTASYEQYF.

This clonotype was observed a handful of times. The rearrangement links TRBV7-9 to TRBJ2-7; D perhaps matches TRBD1 (5 bases). Trimming stripped 2 bases from V and 3 bases from J, with 17 bases between. The CDR3 consists of 16 residues. Looked up from germline, CDR1 is SEHNR and CDR2 is FQNEAQ (reference sequence). For the CDR3, the DNA is TGTGCCAGCAGCTTAACACCCAGGGTCGAGAACTACGAGCAGTACTTC. The encoded protein is CASSLTPRVENYEQYF.